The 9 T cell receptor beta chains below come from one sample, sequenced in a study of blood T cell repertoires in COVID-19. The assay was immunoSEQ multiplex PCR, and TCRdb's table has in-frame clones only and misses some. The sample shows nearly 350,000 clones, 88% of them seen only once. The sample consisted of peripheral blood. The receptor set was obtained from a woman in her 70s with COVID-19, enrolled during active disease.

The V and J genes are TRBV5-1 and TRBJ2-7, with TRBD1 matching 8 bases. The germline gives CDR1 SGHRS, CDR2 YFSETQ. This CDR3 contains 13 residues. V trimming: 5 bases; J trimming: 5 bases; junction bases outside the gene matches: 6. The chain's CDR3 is CASSQQGDHEQYF. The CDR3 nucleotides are TGCGCCAGCAGTCAACAGGGGGACCACGAGCAGTACTTC.

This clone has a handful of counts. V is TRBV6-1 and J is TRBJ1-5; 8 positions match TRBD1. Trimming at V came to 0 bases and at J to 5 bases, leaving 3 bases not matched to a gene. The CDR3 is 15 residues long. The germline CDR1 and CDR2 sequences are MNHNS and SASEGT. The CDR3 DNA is TGTGCCAGCAGTGAAGCTACAGGGGGGCATCAGCCCCAGCATTTT. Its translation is CASSEATGGHQPQHF.

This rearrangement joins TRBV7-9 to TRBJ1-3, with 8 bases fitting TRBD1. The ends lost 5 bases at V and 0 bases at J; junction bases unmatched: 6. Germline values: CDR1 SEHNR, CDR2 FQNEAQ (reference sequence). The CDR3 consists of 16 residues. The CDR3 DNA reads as TGTGCCAGCAGCCCCCCGGGACAGGCCTCTGGAAACACCATATATTTT. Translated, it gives CASSPPGQASGNTIYF. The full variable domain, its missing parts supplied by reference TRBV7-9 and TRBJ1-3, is DTGVSQNPRHKITKRGQNVTFRCDPISEHNRLYWYRQTLGQGPEFLTYFQNEAQLEKSRLLSDRFSAERPKGSFSTLEIQRTEQGDSAMYLCASSPPGQASGNTIYFGEGSWLTVV.

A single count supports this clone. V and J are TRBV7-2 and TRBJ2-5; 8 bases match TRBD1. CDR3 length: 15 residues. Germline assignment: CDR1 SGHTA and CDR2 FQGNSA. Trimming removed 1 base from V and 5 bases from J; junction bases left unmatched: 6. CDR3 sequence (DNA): TGTGCCAGCAGCTTAGAACCGGCAGGGGGCGAGACCCAGTACTTC. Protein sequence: CASSLEPAGGETQYF.

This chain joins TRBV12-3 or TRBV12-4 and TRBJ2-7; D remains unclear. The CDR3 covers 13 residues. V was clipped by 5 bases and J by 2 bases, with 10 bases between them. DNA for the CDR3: TGTGCCAGCAGTAATTCACGGGCCTACGAGCAGTACTTC. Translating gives CASSNSRAYEQYF.

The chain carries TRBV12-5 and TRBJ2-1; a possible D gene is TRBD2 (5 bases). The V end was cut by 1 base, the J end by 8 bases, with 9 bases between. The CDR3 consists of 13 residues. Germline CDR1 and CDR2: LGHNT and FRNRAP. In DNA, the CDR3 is TGTGCTAGTGGTTTGGACGTAGCGTATGAGCAGTTCTTC. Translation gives CASGLDVAYEQFF.

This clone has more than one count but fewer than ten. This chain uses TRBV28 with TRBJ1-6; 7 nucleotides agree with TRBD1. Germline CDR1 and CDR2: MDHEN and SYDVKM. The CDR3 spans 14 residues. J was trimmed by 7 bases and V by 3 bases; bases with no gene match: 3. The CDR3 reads CASSLWTGNSPLHF. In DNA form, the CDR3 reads TGTGCCAGCAGTTTGTGGACAGGAAATTCACCCCTCCACTTT.

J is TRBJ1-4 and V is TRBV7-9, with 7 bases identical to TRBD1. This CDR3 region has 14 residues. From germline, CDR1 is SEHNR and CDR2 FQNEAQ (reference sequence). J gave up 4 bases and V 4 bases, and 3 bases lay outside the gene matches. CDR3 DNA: TGTGCCAGCAGCTCACAGGGGCTTAATGAAAAACTGTTTTTT. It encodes CASSSQGLNEKLFF.

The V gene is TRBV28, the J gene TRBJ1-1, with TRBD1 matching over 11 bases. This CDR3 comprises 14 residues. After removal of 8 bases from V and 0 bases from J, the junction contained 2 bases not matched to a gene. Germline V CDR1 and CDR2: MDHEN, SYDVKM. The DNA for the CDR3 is TGTGCCAGCGGGACAGGGGGAATGAACACTGAAGCTTTCTTT. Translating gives CASGTGGMNTEAFF.